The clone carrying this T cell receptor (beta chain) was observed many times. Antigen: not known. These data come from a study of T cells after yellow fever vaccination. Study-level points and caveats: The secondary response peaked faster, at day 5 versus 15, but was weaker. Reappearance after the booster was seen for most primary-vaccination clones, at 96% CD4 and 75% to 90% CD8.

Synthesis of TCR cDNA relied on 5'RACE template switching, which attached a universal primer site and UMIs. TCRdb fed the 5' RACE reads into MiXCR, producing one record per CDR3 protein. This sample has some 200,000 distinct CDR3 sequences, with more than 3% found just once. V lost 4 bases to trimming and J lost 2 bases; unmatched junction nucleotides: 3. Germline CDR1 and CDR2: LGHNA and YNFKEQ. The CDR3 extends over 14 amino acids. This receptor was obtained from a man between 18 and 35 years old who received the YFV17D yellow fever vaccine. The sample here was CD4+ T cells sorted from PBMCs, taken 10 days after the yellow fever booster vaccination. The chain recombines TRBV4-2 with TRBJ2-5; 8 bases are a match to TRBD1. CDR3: CASSPGQAQETQYF. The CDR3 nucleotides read TGTGCCAGCAGCCCGGGACAGGCGCAAGAGACCCAGTACTTC.